Shown below are 28 T cell receptor beta chains from a single sample sequenced in a study of blood T cell repertoires in COVID-19. Method: immunoSEQ multiplex PCR; TCRdb's copy keeps in-frame clones and lacks some. The sample consists of about 150,000 clones, over 75% of them appearing once. The sample comprised peripheral blood. The receptors shown here come from a man aged 65-85 years who had recovered from COVID-19.

The rearrangement uses TRBV19 and TRBJ2-2; 15 bases are a match to TRBD2. The V gene's germline CDR1 is LNHDA and CDR2 SQIVND (reference sequence). CDR3 length: 20 residues. V dropped 5 bases and J dropped 7; count of bases not matched to a gene: 17. CDR3 protein: CASSPAQGWTSGRAVGELFF. CDR3 coding DNA: TGTGCCAGTAGTCCCGCCCAAGGGTGGACTAGCGGGAGGGCGGTCGGGGAGCTGTTTTTT.

V gene TRBV27 combines with J gene TRBJ1-4; 10 bases are shared with TRBD1. This CDR3 region has 15 residues. J lost 5 bases, V lost 5 bases, and 5 bases had no gene match. Germline loops: CDR1 MNHEY, CDR2 SMNVEV (reference sequence). Here the CDR3 reads CASSQRTGGNEKLFF. DNA for the CDR3: TGTGCCAGCAGTCAACGGACAGGGGGAAATGAAAAACTGTTTTTT.

The V call is TRBV2, the J call TRBJ2-1; tentatively, D is TRBD2 (5 bases). The V and J ends lost 5 bases and 4 bases respectively, with 6 bases between them. The CDR3 is 12 amino acids. CDR1 and CDR2 (germline): SNHLY, FYNNEI. The CDR3 region is CASSSGYNEQFF. Here the CDR3 DNA reads TGTGCCAGCAGTAGCGGATACAATGAGCAGTTCTTC. Supplemented by reference TRBV2 and TRBJ2-1, the full variable domain reads EPEVTQTPSHQVTQMGQEVILRCVPISNHLYFYWYRQILGQKVEFLVSFYNNEISEKSEIFDDQFSVERPDGSNFTLKIRSTKLEDSAMYFCASSSGYNEQFFGPGTRLTVL.

The chain joins TRBV12-3 or TRBV12-4 to TRBJ1-1; D is perhaps TRBD1 (6 bases). Trimming stripped 5 bases from V and 1 base from J, with 8 bases between. The CDR3 loop spans 13 amino acids. The CDR3 bases are TGTGCCAGCAGTAGGACAGCGAACACTGAAGCTTTCTTT. Residues: CASSRTANTEAFF.

The J gene is TRBJ2-2, the V gene TRBV10-1, with 8 bases aligning to TRBD1. The germline gives CDR1 WNHNN, CDR2 SYGVQD (reference sequence). The length of the CDR3 is 14 residues. With V trimmed by 6 bases and J by 3 bases, 3 bases remained unmatched. In DNA form, the CDR3 reads TGCGCCAGCAGGAGGGGACAGGACACCGGGGAGCTGTTTTTT. Encoded protein: CASRRGQDTGELFF.

A remark on this clone: The DNA is omitted, as the CDR3 cannot be located on it reliably, and the CDR3 follows TCRdb's listing. V gene TRBV5-6 combines with J gene TRBJ2-7; the table's TRBD2 call for D was not verified on the DNA. Germline CDR1 and CDR2: SGHDT and YYEEEE. The CDR3 extends over 14 residues, inclusive of both ends. This CDR3 is CASYVWRGNYEQYF.

The J gene is TRBJ1-5, the V gene TRBV29-1; 9 nucleotides line up with TRBD1. With 4 bases clipped from V and 7 bases from J, the junction kept 5 bases outside the gene matches. The CDR3 length is 13 residues. Germline CDR1 SQVTM, CDR2 ANQGSEA. CDR3 protein: CSVVDGQGQPQHF. The CDR3 bases are TGCAGCGTTGTAGACGGACAGGGGCAGCCCCAGCATTTT.

The V gene is TRBV28, the J gene TRBJ2-1, with 11 nucleotides matching TRBD2. Germline trimming cut 5 bases from V and 7 bases from J; bases unmatched to any gene: 4. Germline V gene lookup returns CDR1 MDHEN and CDR2 SYDVKM. This CDR3 is 14 amino acids long. As DNA, the CDR3 is TGTGCCAGCAGTGGACTAGCGGGTGCTAATGAGCAGTTCTTC. Protein: CASSGLAGANEQFF.

The chain uses TRBV6-5 and TRBJ2-1, with D perhaps TRBD2 (6 bases). V lost 7 bases and J 0 bases, leaving 10 bases between the germline ends. The germline V gene encodes CDR1 MNHEY and CDR2 SVGAGI. There are 14 residues in the CDR3. As DNA, the CDR3 is TGTGCCAGCAATGGGGGGAGCTCCTACAATGAGCAGTTCTTC. Its protein product is CASNGGSSYNEQFF.

The J gene is TRBJ2-3, the V gene TRBV7-8; possible D gene TRBD2, 6 bases. This CDR3 has 15 residues. Trimming took 4 bases from V and 2 from J, leaving 13 bases between them. Germline V lookup: CDR1 SGHVS, CDR2 FQNEAQ. The CDR3 nucleotides are TGTGCCAGCAGCTCCGGGGCGGGGACCACAGATACGCAGTATTTT. It translates to CASSSGAGTTDTQYF.

This clone showed up just a few times. The rearrangement joins TRBV6-2 or TRBV6-3 to TRBJ2-3; D perhaps matches TRBD2 (6 bases). The CDR3 has 16 amino acids. Germline-derived CDR1 and CDR2 are MNHEY and SVGEGT. The V end was cut by 3 bases, the J end by 2 bases, with 15 bases between. As DNA, the CDR3 is TGTGCCAGCAGTTATGGTAGCGGAACAAACACAGATACGCAGTATTTT. It encodes CASSYGSGTNTDTQYF.

The J gene is TRBJ2-1, the V gene TRBV21-1; the table's D gene call, TRBD1, was not cross checked with the DNA. TRBV21-1 is labeled a pseudogene. This CDR3 region has 14 residues. This chain's CDR3 is CASSTRDRLDEQFF. Here the CDR3 DNA reads TGTGCCAGCAGCACAAGGGACAGACTGGATGAGCAGTTCTTC.

The chain uses TRBV12-5 and TRBJ2-7; unclear D gene. Trimming pared 4 bases from V and 4 bases from J, leaving 5 bases between. This CDR3 spans 11 amino acids. The V gene's germline CDR1 is LGHNT and CDR2 FRNRAP. The CDR3 coding sequence is TGTGCTAGTGGTTCCAATTACGAGCAGTACTTC. Its translation: CASGSNYEQYF.

V usage is TRBV11-2 and J usage is TRBJ1-3; D is uncertain. V was clipped by 0 bases and J by 4 bases, with 10 bases between them. Germline lookup yields CDR1 SGHAT and CDR2 FQNNGV. This CDR3 region has 15 residues. CDR3 region: CASSLERVLGNTIYF. DNA for the CDR3: TGTGCCAGCAGCTTAGAGAGGGTTCTCGGAAACACCATATATTTT.

The V gene is TRBV6-5, the J gene TRBJ2-7; possible D gene TRBD1, 5 bases. The V gene lost 5 bases and the J gene lost 3 bases, with 14 bases spanning the gap. The CDR3 runs to 14 residues. From germline, CDR1 is MNHEY and CDR2 SVGAGI. CDR3 in DNA: TGTGCCAGCAGTCAATCCCAGGGTTTCTACGAGCAGTACTTC. It encodes CASSQSQGFYEQYF.

This chain links TRBV2 with TRBJ2-7, with 7 bases fitting TRBD1. The CDR3 has 14 amino acids. With V trimmed by 4 bases and J by 1 base, 4 bases remained unmatched. The germline CDR1 and CDR2 sequences are SNHLY and FYNNEI. In DNA, the CDR3 is TGTGCCAGCAGTGTACAGGGGTCTTCCTACGAGCAGTACTTC. Amino acid sequence: CASSVQGSSYEQYF.

This clone was picked up one time. The rearrangement joins TRBV12-1 to TRBJ1-4; the D call in the table, TRBD1, was not verified against the DNA. TRBV12-1 is termed a pseudogene. The CDR3 has 16 amino acids. The DNA of the CDR3 is TGTGCCAGCAGCCCTCATGACTGGGACAGCAATGAAAAACTGTTTTTT. The encoded protein is CASSPHDWDSNEKLFF.

This chain joins TRBV2 and TRBJ1-5; 8 nucleotides agree with TRBD1. The germline CDR1 and CDR2 sequences are SNHLY and FYNNEI. The CDR3 is 13 residues long. V dropped 8 bases and J dropped 7; count of bases not matched to a gene: 7. CDR3 sequence (DNA): TGTGCCAGCTCCCAGGGGGCAATGCAGCCCCAGCATTTT. The encoded protein is CASSQGAMQPQHF.

The rearrangement joins TRBV27 to TRBJ2-7; TRBD1 matches 9 bases. This CDR3 is built from 15 residues. V trimming: 8 bases; J trimming: 3 bases; junction bases outside the gene matches: 11. Per germline, CDR1 MNHEY and CDR2 SMNVEV (reference sequence). CDR3 region: CASGLPGQGSYEQYF. The DNA of the CDR3 is TGTGCCAGCGGGCTCCCGGGACAGGGCAGCTACGAGCAGTACTTC.

CDR3 sequence reads: CASSEGGGRMNTEAFF. The CDR3 DNA reads TGTGCCAGCAGTGAAGGGGGGGGCAGGATGAACACTGAAGCTTTCTTT. The chain employs TRBV2 and TRBJ1-1, with TRBD1 as a possible D gene (6 bases). V lost 1 base, J lost 0 bases, and 12 bases lay in between. Germline-derived CDR1 and CDR2 are SNHLY and FYNNEI. The CDR3 extends over 16 amino acids.

The J gene is TRBJ2-2, the V gene TRBV18; 11 positions match TRBD2. Germline lookup yields CDR1 KGHSH and CDR2 LQKENI. CDR3 length equals 17 residues. V was clipped by 7 bases and J by 1 base; unmatched bases: 8. CDR3 sequence reads: CASWGYGLAGNTGELFF. In nucleotides, the CDR3 is TGTGCCAGCTGGGGATATGGACTAGCGGGGAACACCGGGGAGCTGTTTTTT.

The chain is built from TRBV27 and TRBJ2-7, with D possibly matching TRBD2 (7 bases). V dropped 7 bases and J dropped 1 base, with 14 bases sitting between them. CDR1 and CDR2 from the germline V gene are MNHEY and SMNVEV (reference sequence). The CDR3 has 14 residues. The CDR3, as DNA: TGTGCCAGCAATCGGGGAGGGGGTTCCTACGAGCAGTACTTC. Residues: CASNRGGGSYEQYF.

The rearrangement links TRBV5-4 to TRBJ1-4, with 7 nucleotides matching TRBD1. Germline V CDR1 and CDR2: SGHNT, YYREEE (reference sequence). The trim removed 6 bases at V and 4 bases at J, leaving 6 bases unmatched. The CDR3 loop spans 14 amino acids. CDR3 DNA sequence: TGTGCCAGCACCGAGGGGGCGGGTAATGAAAAACTGTTTTTT. It translates to CASTEGAGNEKLFF.

This clone has a single count. The chain recombines TRBV29-1 with TRBJ2-7; D call uncertain. Germline V gene sequence: CDR1 SQVTM, CDR2 ANQGSEA. CDR3 length: 12 residues. CDR3 nucleotides: TGCAGTGTTATGACACACTCCTACGAGCAGTACTTC. It specifies CSVMTHSYEQYF.

The chain is built from TRBV7-2 and TRBJ2-3, with 12 bases that match TRBD2. With V trimmed by 5 bases and J by 3 bases, 9 bases remained unmatched. The CDR3 runs 17 residues. The germline V gene encodes CDR1 SGHTA and CDR2 FQGNSA. The CDR3: CASSLQKLAGGTDTQYF. Written as DNA, the CDR3 is TGTGCCAGCAGCCTACAAAAGCTAGCGGGAGGGACAGATACGCAGTATTTT.

This chain uses TRBV30 with TRBJ1-2; D is unresolved. This CDR3 is 11 amino acids long. Germline loops: CDR1 GTSNPN, CDR2 SVGIG (reference sequence). V shed 0 bases and J shed 7 bases, with 6 bases lying between them. In DNA, the CDR3 is TGTGCCTGGAGTGTTTTGAGTGGCTACACCTTC. Translation: CAWSVLSGYTF.

The genes are TRBV18 and TRBJ2-5; unclear D gene. This CDR3 has 11 residues. V lost 6 bases to trimming and J lost 1 base, with 3 bases between them. CDR1 and CDR2 (germline): KGHSH, LQKENI. For the CDR3, the DNA is TGTGCCAGCTCCCTCCAAGAGACCCAGTACTTC. Its protein product is CASSLQETQYF.

The chain joins TRBV20-1 to TRBJ2-3; TRBD1 might be the D (6 bases). This CDR3 is built from 11 residues. Trimming shortened V by 6 bases and J by 9 bases, and 13 bases separated the two germline ends. In germline, CDR1 is DFQATT, CDR2 SNEGSKA (reference sequence). The CDR3 loop reads CSARAGATQYF. Here the CDR3 DNA reads TGCAGTGCGAGGGCAGGGGCCACGCAGTATTTT.